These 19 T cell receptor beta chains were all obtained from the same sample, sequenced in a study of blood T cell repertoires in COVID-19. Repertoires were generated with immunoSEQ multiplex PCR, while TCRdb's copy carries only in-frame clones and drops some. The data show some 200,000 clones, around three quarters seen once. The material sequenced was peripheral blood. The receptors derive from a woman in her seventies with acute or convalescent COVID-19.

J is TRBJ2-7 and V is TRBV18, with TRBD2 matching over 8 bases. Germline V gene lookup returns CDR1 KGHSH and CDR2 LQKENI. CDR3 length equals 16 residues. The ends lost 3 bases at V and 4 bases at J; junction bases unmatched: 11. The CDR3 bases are TGTGCCAGCTCACCCGCGGAAAAGCGGGAGATGTACGAGCAGTACTTC. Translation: CASSPAEKREMYEQYF.

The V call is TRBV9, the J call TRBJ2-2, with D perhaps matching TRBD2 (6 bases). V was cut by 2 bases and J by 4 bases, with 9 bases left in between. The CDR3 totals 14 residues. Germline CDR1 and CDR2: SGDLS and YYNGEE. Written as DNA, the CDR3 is TGTGCCAGCAGCGTCGGGACTTTCACCGGGGAGCTGTTTTTT. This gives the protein CASSVGTFTGELFF.

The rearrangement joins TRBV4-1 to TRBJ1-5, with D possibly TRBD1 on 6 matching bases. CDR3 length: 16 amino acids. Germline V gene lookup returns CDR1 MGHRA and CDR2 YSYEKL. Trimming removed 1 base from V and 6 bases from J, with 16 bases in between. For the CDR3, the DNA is TGCGCCAGCAGCCAAGGGGGCAGGGGAAACGGTCAGCCCCAGCATTTT. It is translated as CASSQGGRGNGQPQHF.

CDR3 amino acids: CASSPRDRNSYEQYF. DNA for the CDR3: TGTGCCAGCAGCCCTCGGGACAGGAACTCCTACGAGCAGTACTTC. The V and J genes are TRBV3-1 (or the pseudogene TRBV3-2) and TRBJ2-7; 8 bases are a match to TRBD1. V trimming: 4 bases; J trimming: 0 bases; junction bases outside the gene matches: 5. The germline gives CDR1 LGHDT, CDR2 YNNKEL (reference sequence). The CDR3 has 15 amino acids.

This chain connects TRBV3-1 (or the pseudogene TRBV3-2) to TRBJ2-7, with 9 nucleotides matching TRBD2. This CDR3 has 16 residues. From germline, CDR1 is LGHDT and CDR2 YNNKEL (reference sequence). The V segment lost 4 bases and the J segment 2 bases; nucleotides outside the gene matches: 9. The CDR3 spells CASSRRVAGETYEQYF. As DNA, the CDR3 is TGTGCCAGCAGCCGCCGGGTAGCGGGAGAAACCTACGAGCAGTACTTC.

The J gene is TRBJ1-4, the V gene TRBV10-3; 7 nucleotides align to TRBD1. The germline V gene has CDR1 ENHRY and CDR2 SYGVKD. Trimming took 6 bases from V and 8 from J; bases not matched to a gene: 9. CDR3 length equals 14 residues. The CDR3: CAIREQGSGEKLFF. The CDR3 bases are TGTGCCATCAGAGAACAGGGGAGCGGGGAAAAACTGTTTTTT.

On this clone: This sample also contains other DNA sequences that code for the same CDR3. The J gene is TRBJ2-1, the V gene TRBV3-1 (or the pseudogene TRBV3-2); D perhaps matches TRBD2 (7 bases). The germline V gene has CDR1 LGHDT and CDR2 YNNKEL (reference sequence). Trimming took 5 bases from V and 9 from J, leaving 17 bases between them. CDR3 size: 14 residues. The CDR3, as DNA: TGTGCCAGCAGCTCCGGACTAGGGGGTGGTGAGCAGTTCTTC. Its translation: CASSSGLGGGEQFF.

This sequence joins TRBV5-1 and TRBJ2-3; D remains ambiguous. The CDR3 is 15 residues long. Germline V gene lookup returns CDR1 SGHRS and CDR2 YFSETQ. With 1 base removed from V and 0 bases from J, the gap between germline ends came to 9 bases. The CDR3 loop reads CASSLNPTSTDTQYF. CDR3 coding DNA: TGCGCCAGCAGCTTGAACCCGACTAGCACAGATACGCAGTATTTT.

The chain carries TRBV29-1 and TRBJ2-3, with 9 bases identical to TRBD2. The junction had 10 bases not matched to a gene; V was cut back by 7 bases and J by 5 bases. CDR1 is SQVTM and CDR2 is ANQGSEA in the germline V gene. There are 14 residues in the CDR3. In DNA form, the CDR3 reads TGCAGCGGTTCTATGGCGGGAGGGGTAGATACGCAGTATTTT. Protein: CSGSMAGGVDTQYF.

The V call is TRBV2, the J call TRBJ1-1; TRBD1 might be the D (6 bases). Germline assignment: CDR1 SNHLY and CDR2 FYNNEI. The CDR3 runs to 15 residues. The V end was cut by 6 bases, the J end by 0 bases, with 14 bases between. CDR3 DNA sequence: TGTGCCAGCAGCGCACAGGGATTCATGAACACTGAAGCTTTCTTT. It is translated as CASSAQGFMNTEAFF.

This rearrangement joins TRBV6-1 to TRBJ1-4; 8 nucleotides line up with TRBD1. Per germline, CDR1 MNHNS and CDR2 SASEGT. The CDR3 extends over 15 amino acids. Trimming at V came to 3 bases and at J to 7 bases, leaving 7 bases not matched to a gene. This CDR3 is CASSDRTGHGEKLFF. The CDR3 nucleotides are TGTGCCAGCAGTGATAGGACAGGGCATGGTGAAAAACTGTTTTTT.

In nucleotides, the CDR3 is TGTGCCAGCAGTTCTCTTTTAGCGGGAGGCAGGGCTAATGAGCAGTTCTTC. It is translated as CASSSLLAGGRANEQFF. J is TRBJ2-1 and V is TRBV6-2 or TRBV6-3; 10 bases line up with TRBD2. The CDR3 loop spans 17 amino acids. The V gene end was trimmed by 4 bases and the J gene end by 7 bases; junction bases not matched to a gene: 13. Germline assignment: CDR1 MNHEY and CDR2 SVGEGT.

The CDR3 reads CASSKGFAGWVSTDTQYF. In nucleotides, the CDR3 is TGTGCCAGCAGCAAAGGTTTTGCAGGGTGGGTAAGCACAGATACGCAGTATTTT. The chain combines TRBV21-1 with TRBJ2-3; the D segment call TRBD1 is taken from the table without a DNA check. TRBV21-1 is labeled a pseudogene. This CDR3 comprises 18 residues.

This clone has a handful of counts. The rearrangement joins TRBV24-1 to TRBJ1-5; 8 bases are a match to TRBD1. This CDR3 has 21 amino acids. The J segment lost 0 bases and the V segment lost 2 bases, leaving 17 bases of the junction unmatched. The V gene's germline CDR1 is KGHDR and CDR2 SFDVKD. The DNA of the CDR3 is TGTGCCACCAGTGATTCTCCCCGGGAGGCAGGGGGCCTTAATAGCAATCAGCCCCAGCATTTT. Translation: CATSDSPREAGGLNSNQPQHF.

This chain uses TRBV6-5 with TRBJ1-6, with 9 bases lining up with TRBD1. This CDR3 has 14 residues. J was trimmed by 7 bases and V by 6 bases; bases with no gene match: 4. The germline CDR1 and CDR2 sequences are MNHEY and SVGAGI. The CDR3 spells CASSPGTGNSPLHF. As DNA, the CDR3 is TGTGCCAGCAGCCCCGGGACAGGGAATTCACCCCTCCACTTT.

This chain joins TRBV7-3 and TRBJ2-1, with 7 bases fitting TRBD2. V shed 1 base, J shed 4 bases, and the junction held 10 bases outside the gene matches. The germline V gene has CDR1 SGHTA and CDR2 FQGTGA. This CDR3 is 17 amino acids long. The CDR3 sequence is CASSLNPGASGYNEQFF. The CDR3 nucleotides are TGTGCCAGCAGCTTAAACCCCGGGGCTAGCGGATACAATGAGCAGTTCTTC.

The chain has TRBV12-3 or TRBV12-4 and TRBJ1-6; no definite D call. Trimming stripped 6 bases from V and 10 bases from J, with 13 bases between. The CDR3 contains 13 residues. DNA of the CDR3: TGTGCCAGCAGACCACCCGGGATGTCACCCCTCCACTTT. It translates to CASRPPGMSPLHF.

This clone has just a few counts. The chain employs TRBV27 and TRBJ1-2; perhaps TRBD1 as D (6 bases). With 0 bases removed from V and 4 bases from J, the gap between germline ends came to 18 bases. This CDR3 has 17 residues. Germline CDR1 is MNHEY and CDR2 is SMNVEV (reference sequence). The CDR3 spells CASSLSQPGASVYGYTF. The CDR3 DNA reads TGTGCCAGCAGTTTATCCCAACCAGGGGCCTCCGTCTATGGCTACACCTTC.

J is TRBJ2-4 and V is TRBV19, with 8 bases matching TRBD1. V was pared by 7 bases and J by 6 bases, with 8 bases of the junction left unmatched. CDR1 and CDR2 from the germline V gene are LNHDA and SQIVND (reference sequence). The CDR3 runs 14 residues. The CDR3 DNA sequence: TGTGCCAGTATGGAGGGGGACAGGCGAAACATTCAGTACTTC. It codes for CASMEGDRRNIQYF.